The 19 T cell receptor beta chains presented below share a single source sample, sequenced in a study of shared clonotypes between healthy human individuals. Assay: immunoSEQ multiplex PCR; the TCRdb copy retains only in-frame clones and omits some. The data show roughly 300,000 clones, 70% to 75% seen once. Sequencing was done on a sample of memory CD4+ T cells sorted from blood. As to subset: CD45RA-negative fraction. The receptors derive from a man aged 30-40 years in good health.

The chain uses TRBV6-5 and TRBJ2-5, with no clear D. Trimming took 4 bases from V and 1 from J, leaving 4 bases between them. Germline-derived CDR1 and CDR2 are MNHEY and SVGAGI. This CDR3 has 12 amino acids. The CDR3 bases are TGTGCCAGCAGTTCCGGCCAAGAGACCCAGTACTTC. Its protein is CASSSGQETQYF.

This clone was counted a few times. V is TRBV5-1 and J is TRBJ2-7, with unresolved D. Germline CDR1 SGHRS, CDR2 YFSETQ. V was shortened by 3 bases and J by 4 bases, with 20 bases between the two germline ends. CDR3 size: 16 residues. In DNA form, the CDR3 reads TGCGCCAGCAGCTCCTCTGGGTTGCCCCCTATTTACGAGCAGTACTTC. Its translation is CASSSSGLPPIYEQYF.

This CDR3 is CASSPRGEVSYEQYF. In DNA form, the CDR3 reads TGTGCCAGCAGCCCCCGCGGGGAAGTCTCCTACGAGCAGTACTTC. The genes are TRBV11-3 and TRBJ2-7, with D perhaps matching TRBD2 (6 bases). The V gene lost 5 bases and the J gene lost 0 bases, with 14 bases spanning the gap. CDR3 length: 15 residues. The germline V gene encodes CDR1 SGHNT and CDR2 YENEEA.

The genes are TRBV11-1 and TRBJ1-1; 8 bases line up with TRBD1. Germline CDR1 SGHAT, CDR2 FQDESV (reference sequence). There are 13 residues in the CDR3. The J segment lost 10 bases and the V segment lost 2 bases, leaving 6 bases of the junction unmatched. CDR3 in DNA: TGTGCCAGCAGCTTAACCGGACAGGGCCGAGCTTTCTTT. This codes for CASSLTGQGRAFF.

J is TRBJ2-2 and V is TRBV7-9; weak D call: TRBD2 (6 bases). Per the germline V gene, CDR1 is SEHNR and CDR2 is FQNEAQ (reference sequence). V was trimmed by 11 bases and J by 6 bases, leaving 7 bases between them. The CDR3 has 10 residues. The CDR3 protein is CAGGAGELFF. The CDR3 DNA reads TGTGCCGGAGGGGCCGGGGAGCTGTTTTTT.

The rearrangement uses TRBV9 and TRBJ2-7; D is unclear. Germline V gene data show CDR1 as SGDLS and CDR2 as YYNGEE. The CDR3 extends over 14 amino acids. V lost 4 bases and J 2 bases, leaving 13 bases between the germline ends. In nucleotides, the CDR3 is TGTGCCAGCAGCCCCACTTGGGTCCCCTACGAGCAGTACTTC. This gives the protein CASSPTWVPYEQYF.

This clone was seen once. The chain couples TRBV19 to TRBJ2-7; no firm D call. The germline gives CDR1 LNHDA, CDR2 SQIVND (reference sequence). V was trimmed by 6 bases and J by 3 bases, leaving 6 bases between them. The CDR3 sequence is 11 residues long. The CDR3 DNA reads TGTGCCAGTAGGGCAGGCTACGAGCAGTACTTC. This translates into CASRAGYEQYF.

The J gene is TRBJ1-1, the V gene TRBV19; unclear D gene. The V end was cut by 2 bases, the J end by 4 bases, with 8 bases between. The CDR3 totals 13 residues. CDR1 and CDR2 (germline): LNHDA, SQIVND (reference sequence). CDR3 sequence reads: CASSITTGTEAFF. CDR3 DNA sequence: TGTGCCAGTAGTATAACGACGGGCACTGAAGCTTTCTTT.

The CDR3 sequence: CASSQDPGRNTEAFF. The CDR3 DNA reads as TGCGCCAGCAGCCAAGATCCAGGGAGGAACACTGAAGCTTTCTTT. The V and J genes are TRBV4-1 and TRBJ1-1, with a tentative D call TRBD1 (5 bases). CDR1 MGHRA and CDR2 YSYEKL come from the germline V gene. This CDR3 has 15 amino acids. Trimming cost V 0 bases and J 1 base, with 9 bases left between them.

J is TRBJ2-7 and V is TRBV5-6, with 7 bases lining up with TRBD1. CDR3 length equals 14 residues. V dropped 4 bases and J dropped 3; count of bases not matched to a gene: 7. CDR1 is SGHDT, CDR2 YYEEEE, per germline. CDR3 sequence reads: CASSATGQNYEQYF. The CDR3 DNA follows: TGTGCCAGCAGCGCTACGGGACAGAACTACGAGCAGTACTTC.

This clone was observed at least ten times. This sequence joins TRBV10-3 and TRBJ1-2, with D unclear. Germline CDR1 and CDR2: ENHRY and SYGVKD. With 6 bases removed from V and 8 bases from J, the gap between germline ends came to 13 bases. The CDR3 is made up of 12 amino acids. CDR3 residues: CAISWTEEGYTF. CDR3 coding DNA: TGTGCCATCAGCTGGACGGAGGAGGGCTACACCTTC.

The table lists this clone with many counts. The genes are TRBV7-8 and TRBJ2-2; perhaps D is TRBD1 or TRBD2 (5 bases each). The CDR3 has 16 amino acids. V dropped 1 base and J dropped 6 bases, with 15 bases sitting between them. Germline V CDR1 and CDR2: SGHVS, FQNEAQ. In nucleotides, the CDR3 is TGTGCCAGCAGCTTAGGGTCCCGGACGGGGCCCGGGGAGCTGTTTTTT. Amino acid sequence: CASSLGSRTGPGELFF.

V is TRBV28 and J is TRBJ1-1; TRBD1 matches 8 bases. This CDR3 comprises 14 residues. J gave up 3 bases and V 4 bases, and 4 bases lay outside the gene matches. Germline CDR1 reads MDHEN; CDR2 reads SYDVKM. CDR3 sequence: CASSSGGLYTEAFF. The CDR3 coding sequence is TGTGCCAGCAGTTCAGGGGGCCTTTACACTGAAGCTTTCTTT. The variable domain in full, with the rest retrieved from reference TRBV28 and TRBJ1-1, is DVKVTQSSRYLVKRTGEKVFLECVQDMDHENMFWYRQDPGLGLRLIYFSYDVKMKEKGDIPEGYSVSREKKERFSLILESASTNQTSMYLCASSSGGLYTEAFFGQGTRLTVV.

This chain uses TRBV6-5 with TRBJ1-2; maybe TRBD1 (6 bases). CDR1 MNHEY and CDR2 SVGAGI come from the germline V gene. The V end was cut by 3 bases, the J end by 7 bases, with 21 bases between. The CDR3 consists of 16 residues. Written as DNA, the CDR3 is TGTGCCAGCAGTTATGGTATAGGGGGTTCTGTCGGTGGCTACACCTTC. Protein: CASSYGIGGSVGGYTF.

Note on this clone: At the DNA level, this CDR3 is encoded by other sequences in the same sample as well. The CDR3 spells CASSYFGQGNTGELFF. The CDR3 DNA sequence: TGTGCCAGCAGTTACTTTGGACAGGGGAACACCGGGGAGCTGTTTTTT. The V and J genes are TRBV6-5 and TRBJ2-2, with 8 bases identical to TRBD1. J was trimmed by 1 base and V by 1 base; bases with no gene match: 2. Germline V gene lookup returns CDR1 MNHEY and CDR2 SVGAGI. CDR3 length: 16 residues.

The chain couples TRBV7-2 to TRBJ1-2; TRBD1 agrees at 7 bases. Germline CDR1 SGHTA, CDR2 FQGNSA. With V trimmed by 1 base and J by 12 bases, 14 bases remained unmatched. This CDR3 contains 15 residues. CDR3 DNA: TGTGCCAGCAGCTTAGAACACGGACAGGCCGTCTCTAACACCTTC. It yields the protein CASSLEHGQAVSNTF.

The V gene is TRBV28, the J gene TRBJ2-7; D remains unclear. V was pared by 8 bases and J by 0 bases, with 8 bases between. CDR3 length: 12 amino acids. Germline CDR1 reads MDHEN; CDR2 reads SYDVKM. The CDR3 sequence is CASGGVSYEQYF. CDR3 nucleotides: TGTGCCAGCGGTGGGGTCTCCTACGAGCAGTACTTC.

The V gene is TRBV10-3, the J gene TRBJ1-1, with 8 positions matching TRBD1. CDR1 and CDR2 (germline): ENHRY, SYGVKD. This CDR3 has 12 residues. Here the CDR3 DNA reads TGTGTATCAGGGGGCCTGGACACTGAAGCTTTCTTT. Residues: CVSGGLDTEAFF.

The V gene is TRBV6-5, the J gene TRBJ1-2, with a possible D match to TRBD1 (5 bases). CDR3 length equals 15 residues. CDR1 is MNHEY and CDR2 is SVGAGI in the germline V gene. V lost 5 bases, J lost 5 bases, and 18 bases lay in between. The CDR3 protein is CASSGPGTQGYGYTF. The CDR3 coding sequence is TGTGCCAGCAGTGGCCCCGGGACCCAGGGTTATGGCTACACCTTC.